The rows below give T cell receptor beta chains drawn from one sample of a study of shared clonotypes between healthy human individuals. Sequenced by immunoSEQ multiplex PCR; TCRdb stores in-frame clones only, minus some. Here the sample spans approximately 2.5 million clones, under 95% being singletons. Source material: naive CD4+ T cells from PBMCs. Receptors were obtained from a man younger than 30 in good health. Some clones in this sample may be carry-over from other donors' samples. The CDR3 runs from the conserved cysteine through the conserved F or W. Fields, in order: V gene, J gene, D gene, clone size, CDR3 protein, CDR3 DNA. A D gene is named only where the DNA matches it firmly. Clone size is not always given. Where it is, it says once, few, many or a class for expanded clones.

V: TRBV28
J: TRBJ1-3
D: TRBD1
size: -
CDR3: CASSGGGGENTIYF
DNA: TGTGCCTCTTCGGGAGGGGGCGGTGAAAACACCATATATTTT

V: TRBV28
J: TRBJ2-1
D: TRBD2
size: -
CDR3: CASSLGTSGVGLYNEQFF
DNA: TGTGCCAGCAGTTTAGGGACTAGCGGGGTCGGATTGTACAATGAGCAGTTCTTC

V: TRBV7-6
J: TRBJ1-5
D: -
size: -
CDR3: CASSPTGLAGNQPQHF
DNA: TGTGCCAGCAGCCCCACCGGTTTGGCTGGCAATCAGCCCCAGCATTTT

V: TRBV30
J: TRBJ1-5
D: -
size: once
CDR3: CAWSMAQDQPQHF
DNA: TGTGCCTGGAGTATGGCACAGGATCAGCCCCAGCATTTT

V: TRBV6-4
J: TRBJ1-4
D: TRBD1
size: -
CDR3: CASDRVSEKLFF
DNA: TGTGCCAGCGACAGGGTGAGCGAAAAACTGTTTTTT

V: TRBV9
J: TRBJ2-3
D: TRBD2
size: -
CDR3: CASSVELAGTDTQYF
DNA: TGTGCCAGCAGCGTAGAACTAGCGGGAACAGATACGCAGTATTTT

V: TRBV5-1
J: TRBJ2-7
D: -
size: -
CDR3: CASSLEFAGGGYEQYF
DNA: TGCGCCAGCAGCTTGGAGTTCGCCGGGGGAGGCTACGAGCAGTACTTC

V: TRBV19
J: TRBJ1-5
D: -
size: -
CDR3: CASSMVVYQPQHF
DNA: TGTGCCAGTAGTATGGTCGTGTACCAGCCCCAGCATTTT

V: TRBV5-8
J: TRBJ1-5
D: -
size: -
CDR3: CASSLDGSYQPQHF
DNA: TGTGCCAGCAGCTTGGACGGCAGCTATCAGCCCCAGCATTTT

V: TRBV7-6
J: TRBJ2-3
D: TRBD1
size: -
CDR3: CASSLTGVGDTQYF
DNA: TGTGCCAGCAGCTTGACAGGGGTTGGGGATACGCAGTATTTT

V: TRBV5-4
J: TRBJ2-3
D: -
size: -
CDR3: CASSSVSYTDTQYF
DNA: TGTGCCAGCAGTAGTGTCAGCTACACAGATACGCAGTATTTT

V: TRBV6-9
J: TRBJ2-7
D: -
size: once
CDR3: CAVGGPVGEQYF
DNA: TGTGCCGTCGGGGGGCCTGTGGGTGAGCAGTACTTC

V: TRBV20-1
J: TRBJ1-1
D: -
size: -
CDR3: CSARQATEAFF
DNA: TGCAGTGCCCGACAGGCCACTGAAGCTTTCTTT

V: TRBV7-2
J: TRBJ2-1
D: -
size: -
CDR3: CASTPYNEQFF
DNA: TGTGCCAGCACCCCCTACAATGAGCAGTTCTTC

V: TRBV5-8
J: TRBJ2-7
D: TRBD1
size: -
CDR3: CASSLPGTGGAEQYF
DNA: TGTGCCAGCAGCTTGCCGGGGACAGGGGGCGCCGAGCAGTACTTC

V: TRBV10-3
J: TRBJ1-3
D: TRBD1
size: -
CDR3: CAISGQGVSGNTIYF
DNA: TGTGCCATCAGCGGACAGGGAGTCTCTGGAAACACCATATATTTT

V: TRBV5-1
J: TRBJ1-5
D: TRBD1
size: -
CDR3: CASSSGQGDQPQHF
DNA: TGCGCCAGCAGCTCGGGACAGGGAGACCAGCCCCAGCATTTT

V: TRBV5-1
J: TRBJ1-1
D: -
size: -
CDR3: CASSQVGGTEAFF
DNA: TGCGCCAGCAGCCAAGTGGGGGGTACTGAAGCTTTCTTT

V: TRBV29-1
J: TRBJ1-3
D: TRBD1
size: -
CDR3: CSVRGTGTGNTIYF
DNA: TGCAGCGTCCGAGGGACAGGGACTGGAAACACCATATATTTT

V: TRBV28
J: TRBJ1-2
D: TRBD1
size: -
CDR3: CASSRPGTGLQGGYTF
DNA: TGTGCCAGCAGTCGCCCCGGGACAGGGCTCCAGGGTGGCTACACCTTC

V: TRBV9
J: TRBJ1-6
D: -
size: -
CDR3: CASSYDGHSPLHF
DNA: TGTGCCAGCAGCTATGATGGGCATTCACCCCTCCACTTT

V: TRBV5-8
J: TRBJ2-1
D: TRBD1
size: -
CDR3: CASSGGQNSYNEQFF
DNA: TGTGCCAGCAGCGGGGGACAGAACTCCTACAATGAGCAGTTCTTC

V: TRBV5-1
J: TRBJ2-2
D: -
size: once
CDR3: CASSPGVLGGTGELFF
DNA: TGCGCCAGCAGCCCCGGAGTTTTGGGGGGCACCGGGGAGCTGTTTTTT

V: TRBV28
J: TRBJ1-1
D: -
size: -
CDR3: CASSPGWGARGGTEAFF
DNA: TGTGCCAGCAGCCCCGGATGGGGGGCGCGAGGAGGGACTGAAGCTTTCTTT

V: TRBV5-1
J: TRBJ2-3
D: TRBD2
size: -
CDR3: CASRTSGRTDTQYF
DNA: TGCGCCAGTCGGACTAGCGGGAGAACAGATACGCAGTATTTT

V: TRBV6-5
J: TRBJ2-1
D: -
size: -
CDR3: CASTPPGVYNEQFF
DNA: TGTGCCAGCACCCCCCCGGGTGTCTACAATGAGCAGTTCTTC

V: TRBV5-6
J: TRBJ1-2
D: -
size: -
CDR3: CASSALGGVRYGYTF
DNA: TGTGCCAGCAGCGCTTTAGGGGGAGTTCGATATGGCTACACCTTC

V: TRBV4-1
J: TRBJ1-2
D: -
size: -
CDR3: CASSQGYGSNYGYTF
DNA: TGCGCCAGCAGCCAAGGGTACGGATCTAACTATGGCTACACCTTC

V: TRBV7-3
J: TRBJ2-3
D: -
size: -
CDR3: CASSLDGNTQYF
DNA: TGTGCCAGCAGCCTGGACGGAAATACGCAGTATTTT

V: TRBV19
J: TRBJ2-1
D: -
size: -
CDR3: CASSLTPLDWRTYNEQFF
DNA: TGTGCCAGTAGTCTCACACCTCTCGACTGGAGAACCTACAATGAGCAGTTCTTC

V: TRBV6-6
J: TRBJ1-2
D: -
size: -
CDR3: CASSFPSAGVNYGYTF
DNA: TGTGCCAGCAGTTTTCCGAGTGCGGGGGTGAACTATGGCTACACCTTC

V: TRBV28
J: TRBJ1-1
D: -
size: -
CDR3: CASSLSGDTEAFF
DNA: TGTGCCAGCAGTTTATCGGGGGACACTGAAGCTTTCTTT

V: TRBV6-6
J: TRBJ1-1
D: -
size: -
CDR3: CASSYGYGPNTEAFF
DNA: TGTGCCAGCAGTTACGGTTACGGACCGAACACTGAAGCTTTCTTT

V: TRBV25-1
J: TRBJ2-2
D: TRBD1
size: -
CDR3: CASSELGTGNTGELFF
DNA: TGTGCCAGCAGTGAATTGGGGACAGGGAACACCGGGGAGCTGTTTTTT

V: TRBV7-9
J: TRBJ2-3
D: TRBD1
size: -
CDR3: CASSLREGATDTQYF
DNA: TGTGCCAGCAGCTTAAGAGAGGGGGCGACAGATACGCAGTATTTT